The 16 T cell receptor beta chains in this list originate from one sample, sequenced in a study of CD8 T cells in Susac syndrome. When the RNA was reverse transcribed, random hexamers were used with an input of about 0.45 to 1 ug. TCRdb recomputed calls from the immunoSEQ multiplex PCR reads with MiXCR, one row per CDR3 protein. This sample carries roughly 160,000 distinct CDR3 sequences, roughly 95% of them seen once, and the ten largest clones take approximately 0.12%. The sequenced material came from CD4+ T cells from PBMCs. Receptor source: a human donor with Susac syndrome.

This chain's CDR3 is CASSHSGPLADTQYF. The CDR3 DNA is TGTGCCAGCAGCCACAGCGGGCCTCTGGCAGATACGCAGTATTTT. J is TRBJ2-3 and V is TRBV3-1; D perhaps matches TRBD2 (6 bases). The CDR3 loop spans 15 amino acids. CDR1 LGHDT and CDR2 YNNKEL come from the germline V gene (reference sequence). V was trimmed by 3 bases and J by 4 bases, leaving 14 bases between them.

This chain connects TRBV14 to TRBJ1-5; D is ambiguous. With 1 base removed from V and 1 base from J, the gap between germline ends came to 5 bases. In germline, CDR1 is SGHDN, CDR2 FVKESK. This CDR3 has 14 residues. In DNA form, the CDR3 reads TGTGCCAGCAGCCAAGGAGGGAGCAATCAGCCCCAGCATTTT. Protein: CASSQGGSNQPQHF.

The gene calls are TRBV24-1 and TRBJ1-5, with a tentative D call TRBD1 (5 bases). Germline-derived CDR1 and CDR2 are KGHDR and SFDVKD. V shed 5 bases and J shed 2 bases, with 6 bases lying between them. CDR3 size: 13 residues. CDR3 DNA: TGTGCCACCAGTGGCAGGGGCAATCAGCCCCAGCATTTT. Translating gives CATSGRGNQPQHF.

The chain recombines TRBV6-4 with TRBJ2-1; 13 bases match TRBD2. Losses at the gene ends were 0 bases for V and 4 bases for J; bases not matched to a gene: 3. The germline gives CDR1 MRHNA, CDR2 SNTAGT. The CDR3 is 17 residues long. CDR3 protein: CASSDSKTSGGYNEQFF. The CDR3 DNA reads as TGTGCCAGCAGTGACTCCAAGACTAGCGGGGGGTACAATGAGCAGTTCTTC.

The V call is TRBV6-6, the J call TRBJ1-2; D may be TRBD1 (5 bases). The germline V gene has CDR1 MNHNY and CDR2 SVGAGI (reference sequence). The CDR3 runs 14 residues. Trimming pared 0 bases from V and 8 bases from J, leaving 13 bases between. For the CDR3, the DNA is TGTGCCAGCAGTTACTCGGGCAGGGAAGGCGGCTACACCTTC. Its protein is CASSYSGREGGYTF.

Here the CDR3 reads CASSSGYNSPLHF. The CDR3 DNA reads TGTGCCAGCAGCTCCGGGTATAATTCACCCCTCCACTTT. The gene calls are TRBV5-4 and TRBJ1-6; D is ambiguous. Trimming took 3 bases from V and 4 from J, leaving 5 bases between them. CDR3 length: 13 amino acids. In germline, CDR1 is SGHNT, CDR2 YYREEE (reference sequence).

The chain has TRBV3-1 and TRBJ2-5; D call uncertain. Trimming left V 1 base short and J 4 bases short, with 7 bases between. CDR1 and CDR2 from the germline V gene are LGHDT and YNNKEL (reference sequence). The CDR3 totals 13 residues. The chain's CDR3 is CASSQGYLETQYF. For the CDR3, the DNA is TGTGCCAGCAGCCAAGGCTATCTAGAGACCCAGTACTTC.

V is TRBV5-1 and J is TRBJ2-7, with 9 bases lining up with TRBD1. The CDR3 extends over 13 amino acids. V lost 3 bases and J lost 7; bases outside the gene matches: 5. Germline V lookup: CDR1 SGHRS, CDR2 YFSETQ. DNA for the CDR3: TGCGCCAGCAGCTCCACGACAGGGGGAGAGCAGTACGTC. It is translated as CASSSTTGGEQYV.

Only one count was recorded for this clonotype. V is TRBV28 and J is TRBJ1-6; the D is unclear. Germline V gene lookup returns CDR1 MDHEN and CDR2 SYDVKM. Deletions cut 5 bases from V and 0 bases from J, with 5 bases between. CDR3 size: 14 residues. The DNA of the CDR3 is TGTGCCAGCAGTCCGGGCTCCTATAATTCACCCCTCCACTTT. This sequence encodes CASSPGSYNSPLHF.

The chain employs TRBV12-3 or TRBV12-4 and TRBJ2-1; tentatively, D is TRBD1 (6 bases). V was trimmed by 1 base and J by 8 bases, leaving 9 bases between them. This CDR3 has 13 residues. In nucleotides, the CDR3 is TGTGCCAGCAGTTTAGTCAGGGGAGATGAGCAGTTCTTC. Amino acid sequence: CASSLVRGDEQFF.

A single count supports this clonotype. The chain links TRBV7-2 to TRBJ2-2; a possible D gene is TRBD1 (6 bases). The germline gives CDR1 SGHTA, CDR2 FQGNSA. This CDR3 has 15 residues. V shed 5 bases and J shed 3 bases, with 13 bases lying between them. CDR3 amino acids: CASSQTTGHTGELFF. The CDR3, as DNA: TGTGCCAGCAGCCAAACCACAGGGCACACCGGGGAGCTGTTTTTT.

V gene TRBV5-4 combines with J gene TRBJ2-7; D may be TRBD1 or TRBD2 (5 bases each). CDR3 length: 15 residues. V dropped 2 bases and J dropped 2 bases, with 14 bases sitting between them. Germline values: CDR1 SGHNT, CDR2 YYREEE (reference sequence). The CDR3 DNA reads TGTGCCAGCAGCTTCCCCGGGACGGTTCCCTACGAGCAGTACTTC. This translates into CASSFPGTVPYEQYF.

CDR3 amino acids: CSVRQGGANTGELFF. The CDR3 coding sequence is TGCAGCGTTCGACAGGGAGGAGCGAACACCGGGGAGCTGTTTTTT. The chain carries TRBV29-1 and TRBJ2-2, with TRBD1 as a possible D gene (7 bases). The ends were cut back, 5 bases at V and 0 bases at J, with 13 bases in the middle. This CDR3 has 15 residues. The V gene's germline CDR1 is SQVTM and CDR2 ANQGSEA.

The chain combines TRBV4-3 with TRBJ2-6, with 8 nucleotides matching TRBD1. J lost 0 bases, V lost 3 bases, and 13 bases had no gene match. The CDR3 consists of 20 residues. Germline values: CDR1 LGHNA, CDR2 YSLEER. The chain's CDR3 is CASSHQEVAGGASGANVLTF. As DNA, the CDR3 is TGCGCCAGCAGCCACCAAGAGGTGGCAGGGGGCGCCTCTGGGGCCAACGTCCTGACTTTC.

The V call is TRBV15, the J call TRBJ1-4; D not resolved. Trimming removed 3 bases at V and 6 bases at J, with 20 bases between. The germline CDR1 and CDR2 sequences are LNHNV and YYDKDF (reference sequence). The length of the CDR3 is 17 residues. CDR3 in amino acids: CATSRDPRPRLHEKLFF. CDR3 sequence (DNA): TGTGCCACCAGCAGGGACCCGCGGCCGAGGCTCCATGAAAAACTGTTTTTT. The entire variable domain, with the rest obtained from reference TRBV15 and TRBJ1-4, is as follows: DAMVIQNPRYQVTQFGKPVTLSCSQTLNHNVMYWYQQKSSQAPKLLFHYYDKDFNNEADTPDNFQSRRPNTSFCFLDIRSPGLGDTAMYLCATSRDPRPRLHEKLFFGSGTQLSVL.

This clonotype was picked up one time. The CDR3: CASSQGGLYFSSYEQYF. The CDR3 DNA reads as TGTGCCAGCAGCCAGGGAGGACTGTACTTCTCTTCCTACGAGCAGTACTTC. V gene TRBV3-1 combines with J gene TRBJ2-7; maybe TRBD2 (6 bases). This CDR3 spans 17 amino acids. Trimming removed 3 bases at V and 1 base at J, with 19 bases between. Germline CDR1 LGHDT, CDR2 YNNKEL (reference sequence).